What follows describes a single TCR beta chain. Different DNA sequences within this sample yield the same CDR3. The sample is drawn from a study of shared clonotypes between healthy human individuals. TCRdb's table, derived via immunoSEQ multiplex PCR, lists solely in-frame clones and lacks some. Here the sample spans hundreds of thousands of clones, about 74% being singletons. CDR3 length equals 15 residues. Trimming took 0 bases from V and 4 from J, leaving 12 bases between them. CDR1 is SGHRS and CDR2 is YFSETQ in the germline V gene. J is TRBJ2-3 and V is TRBV5-1, with D tentatively TRBD2 (6 bases). The origin of this receptor is a woman aged 30 to 39 in good health. Sequencing was done on a sample of memory CD4+ T cells sorted from blood. Noted subset: CD45RA-negative fraction. CDR3 sequence reads: CASSLEGREADTQYF. As DNA, the CDR3 is TGCGCCAGCAGCTTGGAGGGCAGGGAGGCAGATACGCAGTATTTT.